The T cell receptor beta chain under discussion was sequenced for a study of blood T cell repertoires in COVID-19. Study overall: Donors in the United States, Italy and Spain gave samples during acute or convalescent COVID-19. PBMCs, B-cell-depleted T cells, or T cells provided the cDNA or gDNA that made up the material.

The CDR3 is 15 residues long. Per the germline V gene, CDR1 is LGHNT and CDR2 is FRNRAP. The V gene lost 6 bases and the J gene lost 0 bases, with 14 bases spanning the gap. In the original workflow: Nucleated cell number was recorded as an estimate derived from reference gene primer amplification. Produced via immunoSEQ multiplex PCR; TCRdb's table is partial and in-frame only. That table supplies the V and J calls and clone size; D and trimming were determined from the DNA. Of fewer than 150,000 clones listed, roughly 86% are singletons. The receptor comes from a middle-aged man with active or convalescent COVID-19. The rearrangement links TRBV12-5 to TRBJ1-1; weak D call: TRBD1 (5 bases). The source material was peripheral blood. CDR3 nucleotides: TGTGCTAGTGGCCGACAGTCCGGACTGAACACTGAAGCTTTCTTT. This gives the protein CASGRQSGLNTEAFF.